The clone carrying this T cell receptor beta chain turned up a few times. What it recognizes is unknown. This sample was included in a study of human T cells and chemical hapten exposure. Study details: Subjects had 2% DPC placed on approximately 2 cm by approximately 2 cm of upper inner arm skin for sensitization.

Documented time point: pre-sensitization, week 0. Treatment meaning: therapeutic diphenylcyclopropenone sensitization with weekly scalp DPC. Individual cDNA molecules in this library carried unique molecular identifiers. TCRdb processed the RACE reads anew with MiXCR; each CDR3 protein has one entry. Among more than 300,000 distinct CDR3 sequences listed, around 5.5% were seen once. Study-wide results and limits: Clustering by CDR3 similarity yielded significantly more large clusters from expanded TCRs than controls.

This clonotype was sampled from a woman younger than 35 with alopecia areata. Some clones in this sample may be carry-over from other donors' samples. The material sequenced was whole blood, taken in connection with sensitization to the hapten diphenylcyclopropenone (DPC).

The CDR3 spells CSGNGGAGIQYF. The CDR3 DNA reads as TGCAGTGGGAACGGGGGCGCGGGCATTCAGTACTTC. The V gene is TRBV20-1, the J gene TRBJ2-4; D could derive from TRBD1 or TRBD2 (6 bases each). The CDR3 has 12 amino acids. Germline CDR1 DFQATT, CDR2 SNEGSKA (reference sequence). Trimming stripped 7 bases from V and 9 bases from J, with 16 bases between.